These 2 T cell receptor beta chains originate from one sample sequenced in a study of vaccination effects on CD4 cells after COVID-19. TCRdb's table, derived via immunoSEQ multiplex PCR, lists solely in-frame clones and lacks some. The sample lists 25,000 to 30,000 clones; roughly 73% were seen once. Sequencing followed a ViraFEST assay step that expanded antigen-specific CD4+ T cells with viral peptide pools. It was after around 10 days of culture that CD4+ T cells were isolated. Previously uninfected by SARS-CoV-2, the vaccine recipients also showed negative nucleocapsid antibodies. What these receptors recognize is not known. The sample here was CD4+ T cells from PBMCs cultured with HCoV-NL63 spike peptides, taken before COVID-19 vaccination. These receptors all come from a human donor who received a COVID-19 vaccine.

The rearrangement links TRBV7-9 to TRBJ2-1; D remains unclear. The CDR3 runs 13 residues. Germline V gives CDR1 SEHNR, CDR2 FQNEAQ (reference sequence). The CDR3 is CACGVARGNEQFF. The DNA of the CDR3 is TGTGCTTGCGGCGTGGCCCGAGGCAATGAGCAGTTCTTC.

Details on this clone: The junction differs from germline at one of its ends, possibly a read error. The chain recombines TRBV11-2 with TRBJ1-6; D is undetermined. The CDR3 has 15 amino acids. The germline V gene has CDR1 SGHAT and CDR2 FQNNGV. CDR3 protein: CASSLEAVSSSPLHF. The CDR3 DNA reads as TGTGCCAGCAGCCTAGAGGCGGTATCGTCTTCACCCCTCCACTTT. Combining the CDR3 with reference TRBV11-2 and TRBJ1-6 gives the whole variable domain EAGVAQSPRYKIIEKRQSVAFWCNPISGHATLYWYQQILGQGPKLLIQFQNNGVVDDSQLPKDRFSAERLKGVDSTLKIQPAKLEDSAVYLCASSLEAVSSSPLHFGNGTRLTVT.